A few counts support the clone carrying this T cell receptor beta chain. Antigen unknown. The data derive from a study of shared clonotypes between healthy human individuals. The CDR3 totals 15 residues. The germline V gene encodes CDR1 WSHSY and CDR2 SAAADI. V was cut by 3 bases and J by 7 bases, with 16 bases left in between. Study-level points and caveats: An expected dependence of interdonor clonotype sharing on sequencing depth was noted.

A deep-level run was used for the assay. DNA at 150 to 200 ng, tens of thousands of T cell genomes, went into sorted-subset replicate PCRs. The table came from immunoSEQ multiplex PCR; TCRdb's copy has only in-frame clones and leaves some out. Among hundreds of thousands of clones listed, approximately 79% were seen once. The TCR was taken from a woman in her thirties in good health. This rearrangement joins TRBV10-2 to TRBJ1-5, with a possible D match to TRBD1 (5 bases). The specimen sequenced was memory CD4+ T cells sorted from blood. The subset is: CD45RA-negative fraction. The CDR3 region is CASSDRSAGNQPQHF. The CDR3 region has the DNA TGCGCCAGCAGTGATAGGTCCGCAGGGAACCAGCCCCAGCATTTT.